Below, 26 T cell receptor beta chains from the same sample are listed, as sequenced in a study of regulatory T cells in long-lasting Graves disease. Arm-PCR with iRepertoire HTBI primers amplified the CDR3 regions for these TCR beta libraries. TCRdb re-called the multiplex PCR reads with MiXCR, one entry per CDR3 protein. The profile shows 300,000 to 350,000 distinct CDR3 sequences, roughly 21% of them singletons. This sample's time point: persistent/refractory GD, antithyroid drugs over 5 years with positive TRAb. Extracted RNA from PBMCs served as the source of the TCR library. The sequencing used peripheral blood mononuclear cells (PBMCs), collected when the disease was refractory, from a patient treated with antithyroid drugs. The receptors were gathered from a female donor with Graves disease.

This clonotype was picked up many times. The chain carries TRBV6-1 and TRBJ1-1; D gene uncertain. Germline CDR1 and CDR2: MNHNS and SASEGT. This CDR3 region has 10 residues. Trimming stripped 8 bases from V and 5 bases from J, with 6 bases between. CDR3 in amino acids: CASGVTEAFF. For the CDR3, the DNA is TGTGCCAGCGGGGTAACTGAAGCTTTCTTT.

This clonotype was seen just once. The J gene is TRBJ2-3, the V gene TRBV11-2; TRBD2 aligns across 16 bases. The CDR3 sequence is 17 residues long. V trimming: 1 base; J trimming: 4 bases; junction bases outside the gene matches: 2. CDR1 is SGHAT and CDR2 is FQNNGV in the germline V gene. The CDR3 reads CASSLVGTSGGADTQYF. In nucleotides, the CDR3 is TGTGCCAGCAGCTTAGTAGGGACTAGCGGGGGGGCAGATACGCAGTATTTT.

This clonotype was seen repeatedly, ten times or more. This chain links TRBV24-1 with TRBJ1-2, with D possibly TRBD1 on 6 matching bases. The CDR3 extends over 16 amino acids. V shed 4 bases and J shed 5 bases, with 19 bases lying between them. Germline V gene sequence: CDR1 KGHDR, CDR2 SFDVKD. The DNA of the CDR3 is TGTGCCACCAGTGAGCCTGGACAGCGGGATTATTATGGCTACACCTTC. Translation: CATSEPGQRDYYGYTF.

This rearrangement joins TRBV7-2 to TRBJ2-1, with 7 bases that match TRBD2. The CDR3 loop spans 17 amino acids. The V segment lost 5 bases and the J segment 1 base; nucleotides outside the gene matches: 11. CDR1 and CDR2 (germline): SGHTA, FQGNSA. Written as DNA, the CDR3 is TGTGCCAGCAGCCCCCGAAGGTCTAGCGGTTCCTACAATGAGCAGTTCTTC. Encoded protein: CASSPRRSSGSYNEQFF.

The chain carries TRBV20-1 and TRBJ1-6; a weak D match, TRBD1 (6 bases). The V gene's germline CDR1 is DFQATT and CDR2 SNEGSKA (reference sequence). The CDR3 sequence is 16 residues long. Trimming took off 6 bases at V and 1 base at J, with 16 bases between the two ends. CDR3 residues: CSAQAGGLSYNSPLHF. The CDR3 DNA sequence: TGCAGTGCCCAGGCGGGGGGCTTGTCCTATAATTCACCCCTCCACTTT.

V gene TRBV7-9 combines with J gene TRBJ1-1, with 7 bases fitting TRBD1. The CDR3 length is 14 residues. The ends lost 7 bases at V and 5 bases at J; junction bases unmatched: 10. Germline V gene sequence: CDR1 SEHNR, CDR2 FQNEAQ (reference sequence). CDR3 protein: CASNSQGGETEAFF. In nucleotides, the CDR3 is TGTGCCAGCAACTCTCAGGGGGGAGAGACTGAAGCTTTCTTT.

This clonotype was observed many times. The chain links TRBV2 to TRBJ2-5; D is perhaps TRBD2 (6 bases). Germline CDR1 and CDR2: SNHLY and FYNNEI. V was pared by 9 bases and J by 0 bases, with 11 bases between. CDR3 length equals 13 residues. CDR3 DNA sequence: TGTGCCAGTCTCCGGGAGTACCAAGAGACCCAGTACTTC. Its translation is CASLREYQETQYF.

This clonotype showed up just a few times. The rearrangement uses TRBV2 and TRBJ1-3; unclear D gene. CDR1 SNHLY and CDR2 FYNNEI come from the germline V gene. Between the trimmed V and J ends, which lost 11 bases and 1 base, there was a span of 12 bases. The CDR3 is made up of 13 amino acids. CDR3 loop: CAGRGRSGNTIYF. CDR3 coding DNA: TGTGCCGGTCGAGGCAGGTCTGGAAACACCATATATTTT.

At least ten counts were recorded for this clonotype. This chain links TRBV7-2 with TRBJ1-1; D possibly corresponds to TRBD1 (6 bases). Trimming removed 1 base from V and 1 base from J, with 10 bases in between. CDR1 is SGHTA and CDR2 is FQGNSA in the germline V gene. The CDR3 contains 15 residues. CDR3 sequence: CASSLDRAGNTEAFF. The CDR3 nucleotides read TGTGCCAGCAGCTTAGACAGGGCCGGGAACACTGAAGCTTTCTTT.

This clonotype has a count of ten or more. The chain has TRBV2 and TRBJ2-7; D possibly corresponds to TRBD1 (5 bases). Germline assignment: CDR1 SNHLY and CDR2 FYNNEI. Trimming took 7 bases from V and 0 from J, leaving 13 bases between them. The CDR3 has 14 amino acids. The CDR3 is CASKFNRNSYEQYF. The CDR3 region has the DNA TGTGCCAGCAAATTCAACAGGAACTCCTACGAGCAGTACTTC. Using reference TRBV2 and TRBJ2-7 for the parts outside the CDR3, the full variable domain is EPEVTQTPSHQVTQMGQEVILRCVPISNHLYFYWYRQILGQKVEFLVSFYNNEISEKSEIFDDQFSVERPDGSNFTLKIRSTKLEDSAMYFCASKFNRNSYEQYFGPGTRLTVT.

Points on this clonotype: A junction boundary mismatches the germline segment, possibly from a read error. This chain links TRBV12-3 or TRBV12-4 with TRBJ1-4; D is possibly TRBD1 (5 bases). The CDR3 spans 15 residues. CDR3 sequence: CASSPRTTTNGKLFF. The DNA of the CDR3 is TGTGCCAGCAGTCCCCGGACAACAACTAATGGAAAACTGTTTTTT.

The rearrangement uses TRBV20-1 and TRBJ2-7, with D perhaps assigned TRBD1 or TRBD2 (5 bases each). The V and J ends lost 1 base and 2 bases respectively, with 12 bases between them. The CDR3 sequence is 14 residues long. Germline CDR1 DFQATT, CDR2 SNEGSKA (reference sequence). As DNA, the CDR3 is TGCAGTGCTAGAGTTGCAGGGACCACCTACGAGCAGTACTTC. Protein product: CSARVAGTTYEQYF.

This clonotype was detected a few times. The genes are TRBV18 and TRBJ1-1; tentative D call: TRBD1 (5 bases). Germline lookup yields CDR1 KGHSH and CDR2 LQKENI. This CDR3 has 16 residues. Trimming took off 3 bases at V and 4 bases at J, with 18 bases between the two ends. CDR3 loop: CASSPRGGDFSTEAFF. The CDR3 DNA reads TGTGCCAGCTCACCCCGGGGGGGGGACTTCAGCACTGAAGCTTTCTTT. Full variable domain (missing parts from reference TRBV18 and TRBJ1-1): NAGVMQNPRHLVRRRGQEARLRCSPMKGHSHVYWYRQLPEEGLKFMVYLQKENIIDESGMPKERFSAEFPKEGPSILRIQQVVRGDSAAYFCASSPRGGDFSTEAFFGQGTRLTVV.

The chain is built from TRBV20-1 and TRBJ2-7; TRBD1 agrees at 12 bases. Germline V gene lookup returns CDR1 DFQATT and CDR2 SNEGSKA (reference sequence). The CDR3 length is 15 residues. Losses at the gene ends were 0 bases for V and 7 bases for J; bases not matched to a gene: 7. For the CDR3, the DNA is TGCAGTGCTAGAGACCCGGGACAGGGGGCGGGGGAGCAGTACTTC. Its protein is CSARDPGQGAGEQYF.

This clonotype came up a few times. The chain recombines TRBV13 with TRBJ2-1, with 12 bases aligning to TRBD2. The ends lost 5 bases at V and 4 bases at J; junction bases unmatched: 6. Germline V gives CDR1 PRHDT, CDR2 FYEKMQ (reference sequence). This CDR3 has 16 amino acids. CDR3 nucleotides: TGTGCCAGCAGCCAAGGGACTAGCGGGCATTACAATGAGCAGTTCTTC. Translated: CASSQGTSGHYNEQFF.

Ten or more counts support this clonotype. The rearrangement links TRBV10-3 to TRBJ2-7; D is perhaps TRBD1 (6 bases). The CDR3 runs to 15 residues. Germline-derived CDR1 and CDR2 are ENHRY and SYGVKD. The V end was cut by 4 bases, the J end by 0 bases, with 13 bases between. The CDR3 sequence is CAISGDRQSSYEQYF. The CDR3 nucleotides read TGTGCCATCAGTGGAGACAGGCAGAGCTCCTACGAGCAGTACTTC.

The DNA for the CDR3 is TGCGCCAGCAGCCTTAACCGGGACAGGGGGACCGGGGAGCTGTTTTTT. The encoded protein is CASSLNRDRGTGELFF. J is TRBJ2-2 and V is TRBV5-1; 11 bases map to TRBD1. V dropped 4 bases and J dropped 5; count of bases not matched to a gene: 7. Per germline, CDR1 SGHRS and CDR2 YFSETQ. The CDR3 length is 16 residues.

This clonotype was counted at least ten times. This CDR3 reads CASTLGQGHHGYTF. The DNA of the CDR3 is TGTGCCAGCACGCTGGGACAGGGGCATCATGGCTACACCTTC. The V and J genes are TRBV2 and TRBJ1-2, with TRBD1 matching 10 bases. This CDR3 is 14 amino acids long. Germline lookup yields CDR1 SNHLY and CDR2 FYNNEI. The ends lost 7 bases at V and 6 bases at J; junction bases unmatched: 8.

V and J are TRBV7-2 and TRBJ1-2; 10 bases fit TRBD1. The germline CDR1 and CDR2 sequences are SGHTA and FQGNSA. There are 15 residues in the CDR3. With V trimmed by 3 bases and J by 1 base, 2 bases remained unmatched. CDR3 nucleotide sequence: TGTGCCAGCAGCTTGACAGGGGGCGATAACTATGGCTACACCTTC. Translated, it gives CASSLTGGDNYGYTF.

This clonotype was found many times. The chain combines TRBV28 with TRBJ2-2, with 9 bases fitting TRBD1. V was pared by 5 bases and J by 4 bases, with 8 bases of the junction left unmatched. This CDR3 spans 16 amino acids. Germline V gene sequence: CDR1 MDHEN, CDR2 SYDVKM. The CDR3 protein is CASSPPPGQGTGELFF. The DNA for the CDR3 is TGTGCCAGCAGTCCCCCTCCGGGACAGGGCACCGGGGAGCTGTTTTTT.

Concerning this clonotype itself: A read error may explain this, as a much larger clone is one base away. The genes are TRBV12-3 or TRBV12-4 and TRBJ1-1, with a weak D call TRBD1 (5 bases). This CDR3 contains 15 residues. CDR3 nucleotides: TGTGCCAGCAGATTGTCGGGACGGTTGAACACTGAAGCTTCCTTT. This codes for CASRLSGRLNTEASF.

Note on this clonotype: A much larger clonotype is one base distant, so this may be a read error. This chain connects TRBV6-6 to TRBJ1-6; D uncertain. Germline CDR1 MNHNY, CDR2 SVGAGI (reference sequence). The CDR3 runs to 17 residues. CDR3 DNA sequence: TGTGCCAGCAGTTACTCCCAAGGGCCGGAATATAATTCACCCCCCCACTTT. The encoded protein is CASSYSQGPEYNSPPHF.

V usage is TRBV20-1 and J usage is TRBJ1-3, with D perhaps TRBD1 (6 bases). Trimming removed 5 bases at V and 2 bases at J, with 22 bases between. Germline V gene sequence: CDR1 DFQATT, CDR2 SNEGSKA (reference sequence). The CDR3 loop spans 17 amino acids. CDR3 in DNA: TGCAGTGCTTCCCCATTTCACAGGGAGATTCCTGGAAACACCATATATTTT. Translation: CSASPFHREIPGNTIYF.

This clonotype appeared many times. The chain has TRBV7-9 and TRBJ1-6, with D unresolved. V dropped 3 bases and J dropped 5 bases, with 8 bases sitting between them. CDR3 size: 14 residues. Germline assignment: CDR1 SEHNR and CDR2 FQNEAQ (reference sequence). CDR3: CASSFGSDNSPLHF. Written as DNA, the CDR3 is TGTGCCAGCAGCTTCGGGTCTGATAATTCACCCCTCCACTTT.

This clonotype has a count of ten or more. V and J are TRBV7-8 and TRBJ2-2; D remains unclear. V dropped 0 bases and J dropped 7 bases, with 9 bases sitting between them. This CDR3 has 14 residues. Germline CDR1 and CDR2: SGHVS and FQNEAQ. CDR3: CASSLARVGGELFF. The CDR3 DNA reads TGTGCCAGCAGCTTAGCGCGTGTCGGCGGGGAGCTGTTTTTT. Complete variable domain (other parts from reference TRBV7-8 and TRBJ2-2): GAGVSQSPRYKVAKRGQDVALRCDPISGHVSLFWYQQALGQGPEFLTYFQNEAQLDKSGLPSDRFFAERPEGSVSTLKIQRTQQEDSAVYLCASSLARVGGELFFGEGSRLTVL.

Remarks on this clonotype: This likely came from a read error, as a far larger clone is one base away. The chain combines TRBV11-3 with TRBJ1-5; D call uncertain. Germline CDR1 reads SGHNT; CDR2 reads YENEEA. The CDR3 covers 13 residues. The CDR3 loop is CPSSLRLDQPQHF. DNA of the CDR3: TGTCCCAGCAGCTTAAGGCTCGATCAGCCCCAGCATTTT.